Listed below are T cell receptor beta chains from one sample, sequenced in a study of blood T cell repertoires in COVID-19. Sequencing was performed with immunoSEQ multiplex PCR; in TCRdb, only in-frame clones are kept and a portion is missing. Altogether some 100,000 clones are present, roughly 81% being singletons, with the ten largest covering 8.5% to 12%. The sample taken for sequencing was peripheral blood. The receptors were sampled from a human donor in a cohort sampled during active COVID-19. The CDR3 runs from the conserved cysteine through the conserved F or W. The order of the fields is V gene, D gene, clone size, J gene, CDR3 length, CDR3 DNA, CDR3 protein. D genes are given only for firm matches. Where a row states a size, it is once, few, many or the class of an expanded clone; other rows omit it.

TRBV18	-	-	TRBJ1-5	14	TGTGCCAGCTCACCGAGTAGGGAGTATCAGCCCCAGCATTTT	CASSPSREYQPQHF
TRBV27	-	-	TRBJ1-1	13	TGTGCCAGCAGTTTTGAGTTAAACACTGAAGCTTTCTTT	CASSFELNTEAFF
TRBV6-6	-	-	TRBJ1-5	16	TGTGCCAGCACCCTAAGGAATACAGATAGCAATCAGCCCCAGCATTTT	CASTLRNTDSNQPQHF
TRBV18	-	-	TRBJ1-6	17	TGTGCCAGCTCATTGGCTATCGGTCGGCCGAGGAATTCACCCCTCCACTTT	CASSLAIGRPRNSPLHF
TRBV6-5	-	few	TRBJ1-2	16	TGTGCCAGCAGTTACTGGAGGGGCCCTGGGGGAAGCGGCTACACCTTC	CASSYWRGPGGSGYTF
TRBV6-2/TRBV6-3	-	-	TRBJ2-1	13	TGTGCCAGCAGTTTAGTATCATACAATGAGCAGTTCTTC	CASSLVSYNEQFF
TRBV11-2	TRBD2	-	TRBJ2-3	17	TGTGCCAGCAGCTTAGACCCCGGCGGGGGGGCAACAGATACGCAGTATTTT	CASSLDPGGGATDTQYF
TRBV19	-	-	TRBJ2-7	13	TGTGCCAGTAGTATTAACCTACCATACGAGCAGTACTTC	CASSINLPYEQYF
TRBV30	TRBD2	once	TRBJ2-1	15	TGTGCCTGGAGTTCGGGACTAGCGTTTTACAATGAGCAGTTCTTC	CAWSSGLAFYNEQFF
TRBV30	-	few	TRBJ1-5	11	TGTGCCTGGAGTTCTACAGGACCCCAGCATTTT	CAWSSTGPQHF
TRBV18	-	-	TRBJ2-7	12	TGTGCCAGCTCTCCCGACAGGCCCGAGCAGTACTTC	CASSPDRPEQYF
TRBV7-9	TRBD1	few	TRBJ2-1	13	TGTGCCAGCAGCTCCCGGGACAGCGATGAGCAGTTCTTC	CASSSRDSDEQFF
TRBV7-8	-	-	TRBJ2-5	16	TGTGCCAGCAGACCACAAGATGGAGTTGCCCAAGAGACCCAGTACTTC	CASRPQDGVAQETQYF
TRBV5-5	TRBD1	-	TRBJ1-1	13	TGTGCCAGCAGCTTCAGGGGGCGGACTGAAGCTTTCTTT	CASSFRGRTEAFF
TRBV4-3	TRBD1	-	TRBJ2-5	14	TGCGCCAGCAGCCTGGGACAGGGGCGAAAGACCCAGTACTTC	CASSLGQGRKTQYF
TRBV5-4	-	-	TRBJ1-1	15	TGTGCCAGCAGCTTGGGCGGCAGAACGAACACTGAAGCTTTCTTT	CASSLGGRTNTEAFF
TRBV5-6	TRBD2	-	TRBJ2-7	15	TGTGCCAGCAGCGATACGGGACTAGCGGCCTACGAGCAGTACTTC	CASSDTGLAAYEQYF
TRBV12-3/TRBV12-4	-	-	TRBJ1-5	13	TGTGCCAGCAGGACAGATAGCAATCAGCCCCAGCATTTT	CASRTDSNQPQHF
TRBV11-2	-	-	TRBJ2-7	14	TGTGCCAGCAGCTTATTTCGACAGGTAGGCGAGCAGTACTTC	CASSLFRQVGEQYF
TRBV7-3	TRBD1	-	TRBJ2-1	14	TGTGCCAGCAGCCCAGGGACAGGTTCGTTTGAGCAGTTCTTC	CASSPGTGSFEQFF
TRBV4-1	TRBD2	-	TRBJ2-7	15	TGCGCCAGCAGCCAGCCGGGACTAGCTGGCCACGAGCAGTACTTC	CASSQPGLAGHEQYF
TRBV19	-	few	TRBJ1-1	13	TGTGCCAGTAGTATAGATGACAGCACTGAAGCTTTCTTT	CASSIDDSTEAFF
TRBV23-1	-	-	TRBJ2-5	16	TGCGCCAGCAGTCAATCAGGGGGGAGGGAACAAGAGACCCAGTACTTC	CASSQSGGREQETQYF
TRBV7-3	-	-	TRBJ2-5	14	TGTGCCAGCAGCCCTGGCGGGACCCAAGAGACCCAGTACTTC	CASSPGGTQETQYF
TRBV20-1	-	-	TRBJ1-5	15	TGCAGTGCTAGTCCCCCGCGAGGGAAAGGCCAGCCCCAGCATTTT	CSASPPRGKGQPQHF
TRBV6-5	-	-	TRBJ2-2	15	TGTGCCAGCAGTTACTCATTATCGGCGACTGGGGAGCTGTTTTTT	CASSYSLSATGELFF
TRBV28	-	-	TRBJ1-1	14	TGTGCCAGCAGTTTCTCTGGGCTTAGCACTGAAGCTTTCTTT	CASSFSGLSTEAFF
TRBV7-2	TRBD2	-	TRBJ2-7	15	TGTGCCAGCAGCACGCCTAGCGGGGGGGCTTGGGAGCAGTACTTC	CASSTPSGGAWEQYF
TRBV30	TRBD1	few	TRBJ1-2	12	TGTGCCTGGAGACAGGGGGCGAGTGGCTACACCTTC	CAWRQGASGYTF
TRBV5-1	TRBD1	-	TRBJ1-5	14	TGCGCCAGCAGCCGGACAGGGGGTCTTCAGCCCCAGCATTTT	CASSRTGGLQPQHF
TRBV7-2	TRBD1	once	TRBJ1-6	15	TGTGCCAGCAGCGTCAGACAGGGTGGATATTCACCCCTCCACTTT	CASSVRQGGYSPLHF
TRBV15	-	-	TRBJ1-6	13	TGTGCCACCAGCAGAGATCGAGGTTCACCCCTCCACTTT	CATSRDRGSPLHF
TRBV5-1	-	-	TRBJ2-5	14	TGCGCCAGCAGCCCTGCGGGCTCGGGAATTCGTCCTTACTTC	CASSPAGSGIRPYF
TRBV5-4	TRBD1	-	TRBJ2-5	14	TGTGCCAGCAGCTTCACCGGGACAGAAGAGACCCAGTACTTC	CASSFTGTEETQYF
TRBV19	TRBD1	-	TRBJ1-4	14	TGTGCCAGTAGCCGGGGACAGCTTAATGAAAAACTGTTTTTT	CASSRGQLNEKLFF
TRBV27	-	-	TRBJ2-6	12	TGTGCCACCATCTCTGGGGCCAACGTCCTGACTTTC	CATISGANVLTF
TRBV29-1	TRBD1	-	TRBJ1-1	13	TGCAGCGGTAGGGACAGGGTGAACACTGAAGCTTTCTTT	CSGRDRVNTEAFF
TRBV29-1	-	-	TRBJ2-7	12	TGCAGCGCTTCCCAGGACTATTACGAGCAGTACTTC	CSASQDYYEQYF
TRBV7-3	-	-	TRBJ2-3	14	TGTGCCAGCAGCCAGTCTTCCGGGGTGGATACGCAGTATTTT	CASSQSSGVDTQYF
TRBV10-3	-	-	TRBJ2-7	15	TGTGCCATCAGTGAGTCGCTTTCCGCGGGTCTCGAGCAGTACTTC	CAISESLSAGLEQYF
TRBV12-3/TRBV12-4	-	-	TRBJ1-2	13	TGTGCCAGCAGCCCTGACGAGGCCTATGGCTACACCTTC	CASSPDEAYGYTF
TRBV7-2	TRBD1	-	TRBJ1-5	15	TGTGCCAGCAGCCCCACCGGTCAGGGGGTTCAGCCCCAGCATTTT	CASSPTGQGVQPQHF
TRBV5-1	TRBD1	-	TRBJ2-2	14	TGCGCCAGCAAGGCAGGGGGGAACACCGGGGAGCTGTTTTTT	CASKAGGNTGELFF
TRBV5-1	-	-	TRBJ1-3	16	TGCGCCAGCAGCTTGTTGGGGCTCGACTCTGGAAACACCATATATTTT	CASSLLGLDSGNTIYF
TRBV7-2	-	-	TRBJ1-6	18	TGTGCCAGCAGCTTAGTCCGGGGGGTGGCGGGACGAAACTCACCCCTCCACTTT	CASSLVRGVAGRNSPLHF
TRBV5-1	TRBD2	-	TRBJ2-3	14	TGCGCCAGCAGCTTAGCGGGGGGGCCTAATACGCAGTATTTT	CASSLAGGPNTQYF
TRBV25-1	-	-	TRBJ2-5	15	TGTGCCAGCAGTGAACTAGACAGGCGGCGAGAGACCCAGTACTTC	CASSELDRRRETQYF
TRBV28	TRBD1	-	TRBJ2-1	18	TGTGCCAGCACCCCTCGATTAGGGGGGACAGGGCCCTACAATGAGCAGTTCTTC	CASTPRLGGTGPYNEQFF
TRBV28	TRBD1	few	TRBJ1-2	18	TGTGCCAGCAGTTCGCTAACCACCCAGATGACAGGGAGGTATGGCTACACCTTC	CASSSLTTQMTGRYGYTF